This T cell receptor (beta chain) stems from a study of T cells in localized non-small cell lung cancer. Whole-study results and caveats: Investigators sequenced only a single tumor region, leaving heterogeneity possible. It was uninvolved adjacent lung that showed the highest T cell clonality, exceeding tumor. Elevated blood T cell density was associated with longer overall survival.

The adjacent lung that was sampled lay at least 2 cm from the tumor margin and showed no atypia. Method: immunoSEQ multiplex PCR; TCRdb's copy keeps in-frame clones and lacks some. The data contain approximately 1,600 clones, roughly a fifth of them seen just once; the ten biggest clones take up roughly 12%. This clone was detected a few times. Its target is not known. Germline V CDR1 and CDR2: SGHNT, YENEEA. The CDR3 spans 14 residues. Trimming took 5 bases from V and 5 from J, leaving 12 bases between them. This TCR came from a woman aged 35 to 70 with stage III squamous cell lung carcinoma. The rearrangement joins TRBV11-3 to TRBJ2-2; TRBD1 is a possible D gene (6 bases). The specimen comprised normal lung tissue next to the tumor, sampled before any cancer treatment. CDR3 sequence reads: CASSSLGATGELFF. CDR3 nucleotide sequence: TGTGCCAGCAGCAGCCTGGGGGCGACCGGGGAGCTGTTTTTT.